The following is a T cell receptor (beta chain) sequence with its context. Under the authors' procedure: Amplification from reference gene primers served as the basis for estimated nucleated cell counts. Method: immunoSEQ multiplex PCR; TCRdb's copy keeps in-frame clones and lacks some. Clonal size and the V and J genes are those of that table, whereas D and trimming came from the DNA. The sample has roughly 250,000 clones; more than 65% are singletons. This sample was taken from a study of blood T cell repertoires in COVID-19. About the research overall: Whether acute or convalescent, the COVID-19 samples came from the United States, Italy and Spain. The analysed material was cDNA or gDNA that came from T cells, B-cell-depleted T cells, or PBMCs.

The CDR3 has 15 amino acids. V lost 0 bases and J lost 3, with 12 bases in between. Germline values: CDR1 WSHSY, CDR2 SAAADI. The receptor was derived from a woman aged 40-49 years with active or convalescent COVID-19. Sequenced sample: peripheral blood. The V call is TRBV10-2, the J call TRBJ2-7, with D hard to call. CDR3 protein: CASSESSRSGYEQYF. The CDR3 DNA reads as TGCGCCAGCAGTGAGTCGAGTAGGTCAGGCTACGAGCAGTACTTC.